This T cell receptor beta chain was captured by sequencing in a study of shared clonotypes between healthy human individuals. In the case of this clone: Distinct nucleotide sequences in the sample also encode this CDR3.

This CDR3 comprises 15 residues. Germline V gene data show CDR1 as SGHRS and CDR2 as YFSETQ. After removal of 7 bases from V and 0 bases from J, the junction contained 7 bases not matched to a gene. Sequenced by immunoSEQ multiplex PCR; TCRdb stores in-frame clones only, minus some. The sample consists of roughly 2.6 million clones, roughly 92% of them appearing once. What was sequenced was naive CD4+ T cells sorted from blood. The subset denotes: CD45RA+ positively selected. The chain carries TRBV5-1 and TRBJ1-3; 7 bases are shared with TRBD1. This clonotype originated in a man younger than 30 in good health. CDR3 residues: CASSSTGDSGNTIYF. As DNA, the CDR3 is TGCGCCAGCTCGAGCACAGGGGACTCTGGAAACACCATATATTTT.